The 9 T cell receptor beta chains listed next were all sequenced from one sample in a study of cytomegalovirus exposure and HLA in healthy donors. The PCR used 60 Vbeta and 13 Jbeta primers. Clones were sequenced by immunoSEQ multiplex PCR, and TCRdb holds only the in-frame ones, with some missing. This sample's clone table lists around 140,000 clones. Material: PBMCs. These receptors were collected from a woman in her 50s in good health and CMV-seronegative.

The chain joins TRBV19 to TRBJ1-2; 7 bases match TRBD1. Germline CDR1 is LNHDA and CDR2 is SQIVND (reference sequence). This CDR3 region has 14 residues. The V gene end was trimmed by 4 bases and the J gene end by 4 bases; junction bases not matched to a gene: 6. CDR3 amino acids: CASSNNRGSYGYTF. The CDR3 DNA is TGTGCCAGTAGTAATAACAGGGGCAGCTATGGCTACACCTTC.

This chain links TRBV7-9 with TRBJ1-1; TRBD1 might be the D (5 bases). V lost 0 bases and J lost 1, with 6 bases in between. From germline, CDR1 is SEHNR and CDR2 FQNEAQ (reference sequence). The CDR3 loop spans 14 amino acids. CDR3 DNA sequence: TGTGCCAGCAGCTTAGCGGGGCGGAACACTGAAGCTTTCTTT. Its protein product is CASSLAGRNTEAFF. Using reference TRBV7-9 and TRBJ1-1 for the parts outside the CDR3, the full variable domain is DTGVSQNPRHKITKRGQNVTFRCDPISEHNRLYWYRQTLGQGPEFLTYFQNEAQLEKSRLLSDRFSAERPKGSFSTLEIQRTEQGDSAMYLCASSLAGRNTEAFFGQGTRLTVV.

The V gene is TRBV18, the J gene TRBJ1-4, with D unclear. Germline V gene sequence: CDR1 KGHSH, CDR2 LQKENI. Trimming removed 4 bases from V and 8 bases from J, with 14 bases in between. This CDR3 contains 14 residues. The CDR3 loop is CASSRSGQNEKLFF. The CDR3 bases are TGTGCCAGCTCACGCTCTGGGCAGAACGAAAAACTGTTTTTT.

The rearrangement uses TRBV30 and TRBJ1-2; D call uncertain. The V end was cut by 3 bases, the J end by 4 bases, with 9 bases between. Germline V lookup: CDR1 GTSNPN, CDR2 SVGIG (reference sequence). The CDR3 consists of 12 residues. The CDR3 DNA sequence: TGTGCCTGGAGCGCAACTGCCTATGGCTACACCTTC. This gives the protein CAWSATAYGYTF. The full variable domain, rest sourced from reference TRBV30 and TRBJ1-2, is SQTIHQWPATLVQPVGSPLSLECTVEGTSNPNLYWYRQAAGRGLQLLFYSVGIGQISSEVPQNLSASRPQDRQFILSSKKLLLSDSGFYLCAWSATAYGYTFGSGTRLTVV.

The rearrangement links TRBV9 to TRBJ2-1; 11 bases agree with TRBD1. There are 16 residues in the CDR3. Germline CDR1 SGDLS, CDR2 YYNGEE. V lost 1 base and J lost 5; bases outside the gene matches: 5. The CDR3 here is CASSVRGQGADNEQFF. The CDR3 DNA reads as TGTGCCAGCAGCGTAAGAGGACAGGGGGCGGACAATGAGCAGTTCTTC.

The chain couples TRBV7-6 to TRBJ1-1, with no clear D. Germline V gene lookup returns CDR1 SGHVS and CDR2 FNYEAQ. This CDR3 has 15 amino acids. V was shortened by 1 base and J by 3 bases, with 12 bases between the two germline ends. CDR3 in DNA: TGTGCCAGCAGCTTAGATTTAACAGCCCACACTGAAGCTTTCTTT. It translates to CASSLDLTAHTEAFF.

The V and J genes are TRBV27 and TRBJ2-7; 8 bases line up with TRBD2. CDR1 is MNHEY and CDR2 is SMNVEV in the germline V gene (reference sequence). Trimming took 6 bases from V and 0 from J; bases not matched to a gene: 4. The CDR3 has 14 amino acids. The CDR3 DNA reads TGTGCCAGCAGGCTAGCGGGCAGCTCCTACGAGCAGTACTTC. Translating it yields CASRLAGSSYEQYF.

The J gene is TRBJ2-7, the V gene TRBV4-3; 8 bases match TRBD2. J lost 5 bases, V lost 0 bases, and 9 bases had no gene match. The length of the CDR3 is 16 residues. Germline CDR1 and CDR2: LGHNA and YSLEER. CDR3 amino acids: CASSQDNREGLNEQYF. In DNA form, the CDR3 reads TGCGCCAGCAGCCAAGATAATCGGGAGGGCCTCAACGAGCAGTACTTC.

The chain uses TRBV11-1 and TRBJ1-4; D is undetermined. CDR3 length: 15 residues. V lost 1 base, J lost 3 bases, and 9 bases lay in between. Germline loops: CDR1 SGHAT, CDR2 FQDESV (reference sequence). The CDR3 spells CASSLERGANEKLFF. The CDR3 DNA reads TGTGCCAGCAGCTTAGAGCGAGGAGCTAATGAAAAACTGTTTTTT. The full variable domain, in which reference TRBV11-1 and TRBJ1-4 provide the parts outside the CDR3, is EAEVAQSPRYKITEKSQAVAFWCDPISGHATLYWYRQILGQGPELLVQFQDESVVDDSQLPKDRFSAERLKGVDSTLKIQPAELGDSAMYLCASSLERGANEKLFFGSGTQLSVL.